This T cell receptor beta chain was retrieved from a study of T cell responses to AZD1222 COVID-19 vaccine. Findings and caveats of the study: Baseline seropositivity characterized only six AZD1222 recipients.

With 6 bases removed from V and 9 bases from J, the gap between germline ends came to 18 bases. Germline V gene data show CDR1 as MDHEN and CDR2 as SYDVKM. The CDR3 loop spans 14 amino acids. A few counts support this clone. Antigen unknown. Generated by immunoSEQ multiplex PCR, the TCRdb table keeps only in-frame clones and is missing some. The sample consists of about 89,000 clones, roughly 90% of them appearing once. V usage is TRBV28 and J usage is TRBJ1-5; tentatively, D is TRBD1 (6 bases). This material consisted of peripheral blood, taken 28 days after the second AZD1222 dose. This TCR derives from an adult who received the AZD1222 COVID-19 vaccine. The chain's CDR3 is CASSLRQVSSPQHF. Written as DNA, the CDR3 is TGTGCCAGCAGCCTCCGACAGGTCAGTTCGCCCCAGCATTTT.